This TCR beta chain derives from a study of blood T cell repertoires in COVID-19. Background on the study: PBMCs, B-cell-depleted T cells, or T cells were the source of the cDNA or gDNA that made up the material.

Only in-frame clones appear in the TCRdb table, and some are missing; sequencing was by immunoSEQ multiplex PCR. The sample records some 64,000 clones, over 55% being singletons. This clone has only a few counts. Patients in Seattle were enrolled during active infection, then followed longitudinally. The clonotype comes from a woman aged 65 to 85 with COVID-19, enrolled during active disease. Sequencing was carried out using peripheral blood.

The CDR3 bases are TGTGCCAGCTCACCCCCGACAGGGGACAATGAGCAGTTCTTC. Amino acids: CASSPPTGDNEQFF. The rearrangement joins TRBV18 to TRBJ2-1; 8 bases map to TRBD1. Germline V gene sequence: CDR1 KGHSH, CDR2 LQKENI. The CDR3 covers 14 residues. V shed 3 bases and J 5 bases; nucleotides not matched to a gene: 3. Full variable domain (missing parts from reference TRBV18 and TRBJ2-1): NAGVMQNPRHLVRRRGQEARLRCSPMKGHSHVYWYRQLPEEGLKFMVYLQKENIIDESGMPKERFSAEFPKEGPSILRIQQVVRGDSAAYFCASSPPTGDNEQFFGPGTRLTVL.